This entry is about one T cell receptor (beta chain). Its antigen has not been determined. Base qualities are not provided; no much larger clone lies one nucleotide away. The intended sense of this specimen's treatment or condition label: roughly 19 received Ad26.COV2.S at low or high dose, single or two shots; several received placebo; per-sample allocation not given. For vaccine and placebo recipients, repertoires were sequenced using samples collected on day 63 after the first injection. Cohort 1b enrolled some 25 adults aged 18-55 years at a single site in Boston, USA, between 29 July and 7 August 2020. Ad26.COV2.S was a replication-incompetent adenovirus type 26 vector that expressed a prefusion-stabilized SARS-CoV-2 spike protein derived from the original Wuhan strain. This entry is derived from a study of Ad26.COV2.S vaccination and SARS-CoV-2 variants (dated by TCRdb to the early 2020s). As for the study more broadly: Donors in the vaccine arm were drawn from COV1001, a multicentre, randomized, double-blind, placebo-controlled phase I-IIa trial testing Ad26.COV2.S in healthy adults. Ad26.COV2.S was given intramuscularly at 5x10^10 or 1x10^11 viral particles, as a single shot or as two shots 56 days apart. The specificity and breadth of SARS-CoV-2-reactive T cell receptors after Ad26.COV2.S vaccination were assessed by TCRbeta repertoire sequencing. The TCR-sequenced set comprised around 30 samples: approximately 19 Ad26.COV2.S vaccine recipients, 5 placebo recipients and 8 SARS-CoV-2 convalescent individuals. Participants in the trial were split at random into five groups of five each, receiving low-dose or high-dose Ad26.COV2.S once or twice, or else placebo on both occasions. Investigators did not know the trial group allocation while performing experiments and assessing outcomes. The research as a whole found: Comparing responses between vaccine doses or regimens was not something the study was powered to do. Higher spike-specific TCR breadth was observed in Ad26.COV2.S recipients than in placebo recipients (P = 0.0014). After vaccination, spike-specific CD8+ and CD4+ T cell responses were reported to show substantial breadth. It was noted by the authors that total T cell responses may have been underestimated by the TCR breadth and depth analyses. Comparable non-spike TCR breadth was observed between vaccine and placebo recipients, consistent with only spike being contained in the vaccine.

The CDR3 goes from the cysteine to the phenylalanine over 17 residues. Of all the DNA, just the CDR3 is kept, 51 bases in frame from base 1. Relative to germline, V is 0 bases shorter and J is 1 base shorter, with 16 bases between their ends. CDR1 and CDR2 were assigned from the germline V gene as LGHNA and YSLEER. TCRbeta CDR3 regions were sequenced with the immunoSEQ Assay. After extraction, genomic DNA underwent amplification by bias-controlled multiplex PCR, followed by high-throughput sequencing. The authors' pipeline ran thus. To quantify the absolute abundance of every unique TCRbeta CDR3 region, sequences were collapsed and filtered. T cell fraction was estimated by normalizing TCRbeta template counts to usable DNA, which was measured by amplifying reference genes present in all nucleated cells. Repertoire TCRs were annotated as SARS-CoV-2-specific when V gene, CDR3 amino acid sequence and J gene were exactly matched to a known reactive TCR set. The reference SARS-CoV-2 TCR set came from MIRA and was filtered for enrichment in COVID-19-positive ImmuneCODE repertoires, removing public or cross-reactive TCRs. Drawing on the MIRA antigens, annotated TCRs were analysed further at the level of specific ORF or position within ORF. Depth was the summed frequency of annotated unique rearrangements, while breadth was defined as annotated unique rearrangements over total unique productive rearrangements. Two-sided Wilcoxon rank-sum tests were used to compare TCR breadth between groups. TCRdb took over this immuneACCESS table, retaining in-frame rearrangements with V and J assigned. Such tables are incomplete; in checked studies, under half of the missing clones stem from an unresolved V gene, and the remainder is unexplained. V, J and clone size reflect that table, while D and trimming were determined from the DNA. The sample table contains around 300,000 clones; only one count was recorded for about nine tenths of them. Clones ranked in the top ten supply approximately 5.9% of the sample.

The TCR was taken from a person aged 18-60 years who received the Ad26.COV2.S COVID-19 vaccine or a placebo. The material sequenced was peripheral blood, taken in a trial of Ad26.COV2.S vaccine versus placebo. The sequence is built from TRBV4-3 and TRBJ2-7; no D segment can be confidently identified. The nucleotides are TGCGCCAGCAGCCAAGAGTTGGGGTCCCACCGTTCCTACGAGCAGTACTTC. It is translated as CASSQELGSHRSYEQYF.